These 10 T cell receptor beta chains share one sample of origin, sequenced in a study of T-cell reconstitution after alpha-beta-depleted transplantation in children. Their specific antigens are unknown. Study-wide findings and caveats: Once a year had passed after transplant, T-cell counts and diversity came mostly from newly produced T cells.

TCRbeta library construction was performed incorporating unique molecular identifiers. TCRdb re-derived calls from the PCR reads in MiXCR, one entry per CDR3 protein. The sample carries some 300,000 distinct CDR3 sequences, 7.5% to 9% recorded once. Specimen: peripheral blood, collected 360 days after TCRalphabeta/CD19-depleted stem cell transplant. These receptor sequences come from a female patient aged 2-15 years who had a stem cell transplant for Fanconi anemia, so the T cells may come from the graft donor.

The J gene is TRBJ2-7, the V gene TRBV11-2; D remains ambiguous. This CDR3 spans 15 amino acids. Germline CDR1 reads SGHAT; CDR2 reads FQNNGV. DNA for the CDR3: TGTGCCAGCAGCGTAGAGGTCGGCTCGACCTACGAGCAGTACGTC. It is translated as CASSVEVGSTYEQYV.

This clonotype was observed many times. The CDR3 here is CASSLSSGEDTQYF. CDR3 nucleotide sequence: TGCGCCAGCAGCTTGAGTAGCGGGGAGGATACGCAGTATTTT. V usage is TRBV5-1 and J usage is TRBJ2-3, with 8 bases matching TRBD2. CDR1 SGHRS and CDR2 YFSETQ come from the germline V gene. Trimming cost V 1 base and J 6 bases; bases outside gene matches: 4. This CDR3 comprises 14 residues.

This clonotype came up many times. This rearrangement joins TRBV20-1 to TRBJ1-2; 8 bases map to TRBD1. This CDR3 is built from 14 residues. The V and J ends lost 3 bases and 4 bases, in that order; junction bases with no gene match: 7. Germline V CDR1 and CDR2: DFQATT, SNEGSKA (reference sequence). The CDR3 coding sequence is TGCAGTGCTAGCAAGGGGACAGGCGGCTATGGCTACACCTTC. It translates to CSASKGTGGYGYTF.

This clonotype showed up many times. The chain couples TRBV3-1 to TRBJ2-2, with no clear D. The CDR3 length is 14 residues. Trimming took 1 base from V and 3 from J, leaving 6 bases between them. Germline assignment: CDR1 LGHDT and CDR2 YNNKEL (reference sequence). CDR3 in amino acids: CASSQGSYTGELFF. The CDR3 DNA sequence: TGTGCCAGCAGCCAAGGCTCCTACACCGGGGAGCTGTTTTTT.

As to this clonotype: The junction differs from germline at one of its ends, possibly a read error. The chain is built from TRBV30 and TRBJ2-5; weak D call: TRBD2 (5 bases). The CDR3 spans 11 residues. CDR1 is GTSNPN and CDR2 is SVGIG in the germline V gene (reference sequence). Written as DNA, the CDR3 is TGTGCCTGGGGCCCAGGACTGCCCGAGTCCTTC. It encodes CAWGPGLPESF.

This clonotype was counted between two and nine times. V gene TRBV12-5 combines with J gene TRBJ2-1; 9 nucleotides line up with TRBD2. Germline values: CDR1 LGHNT, CDR2 FRNRAP. The CDR3 is 13 residues long. J was trimmed by 8 bases and V by 6 bases; bases with no gene match: 5. The CDR3 sequence: CASGASGVYEQFF. In DNA, the CDR3 is TGTGCTAGTGGGGCTAGCGGGGTCTATGAGCAGTTCTTC. Together with reference TRBV12-5 and TRBJ2-1, the CDR3 gives the full variable domain: DARVTQTPRHKVTEMGQEVTMRCQPILGHNTVFWYRQTMMQGLELLAYFRNRAPLDDSGMPKDRFSAEMPDATLATLKIQPSEPRDSAVYFCASGASGVYEQFFGPGTRLTVL.

This clonotype was seen at least ten times. The rearrangement links TRBV7-2 to TRBJ2-7, with D tentatively TRBD1 (6 bases). Germline CDR1 and CDR2: SGHTA and FQGNSA. This CDR3 region has 16 residues. V shed 1 base and J shed 4 bases, with 17 bases lying between them. CDR3 residues: CASSLGWTALPYEQYF. The CDR3 nucleotides are TGTGCCAGCAGCTTAGGATGGACAGCACTACCTTACGAGCAGTACTTC.

This clonotype was recorded at least ten times. The chain uses TRBV10-3 and TRBJ2-2; 8 positions match TRBD2. Unmatched junction bases numbered 12, after V lost 8 bases and J lost 4 bases. There are 16 residues in the CDR3. Per the germline V gene, CDR1 is ENHRY and CDR2 is SYGVKD. In DNA, the CDR3 is TGTGCCATCCATTTTCGGCCGACTAGCGCCACCGGGGAGCTGTTTTTT. Its translation: CAIHFRPTSATGELFF.

This clonotype was counted at least ten times. CDR3 sequence reads: CASSPGSSRRDTQYF. Here the CDR3 DNA reads TGCGCCAGCAGCCCCGGAAGCTCTCGACGAGATACGCAGTATTTT. The V call is TRBV5-1, the J call TRBJ2-3; D is uncertain. CDR3 length: 15 amino acids. Germline CDR1 SGHRS, CDR2 YFSETQ. V was cut by 4 bases and J by 5 bases, with 17 bases left in between. The full variable domain, rest sourced from reference TRBV5-1 and TRBJ2-3, is KAGVTQTPRYLIKTRGQQVTLSCSPISGHRSVSWYQQTPGQGLQFLFEYFSETQRNKGNFPGRFSGRQFSNSRSEMNVSTLELGDSALYLCASSPGSSRRDTQYFGPGTRLTVL.

At least ten counts were recorded for this clonotype. The gene calls are TRBV12-3 or TRBV12-4 and TRBJ2-7; 9 positions match TRBD2. This CDR3 is 15 amino acids long. Trimming at V came to 6 bases and at J to 0 bases, leaving 6 bases not matched to a gene. The CDR3 protein is CASRPSGGLSYEQYF. As DNA, the CDR3 is TGTGCCAGCAGACCCAGCGGGGGGCTCTCCTACGAGCAGTACTTC.